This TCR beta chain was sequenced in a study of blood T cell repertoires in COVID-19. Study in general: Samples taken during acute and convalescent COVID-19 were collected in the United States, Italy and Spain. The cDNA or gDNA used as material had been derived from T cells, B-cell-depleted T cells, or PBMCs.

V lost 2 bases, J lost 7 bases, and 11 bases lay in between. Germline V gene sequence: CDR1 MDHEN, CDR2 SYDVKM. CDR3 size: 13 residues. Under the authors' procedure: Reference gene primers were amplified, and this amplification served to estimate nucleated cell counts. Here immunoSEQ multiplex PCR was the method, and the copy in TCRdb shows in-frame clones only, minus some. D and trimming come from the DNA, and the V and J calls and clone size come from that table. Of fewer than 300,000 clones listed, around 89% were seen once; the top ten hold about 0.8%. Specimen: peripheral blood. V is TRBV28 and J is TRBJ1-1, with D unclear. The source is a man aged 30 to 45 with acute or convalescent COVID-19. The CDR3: CASSLGGRGEAFF. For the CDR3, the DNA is TGTGCCAGCAGTTTAGGCGGTCGGGGTGAAGCTTTCTTT.